This T cell receptor (beta chain) was observed in a study of blood T cell repertoires in COVID-19. At the level of the study: PBMCs, B-cell-depleted T cells, or T cells provided the cDNA or gDNA that made up the material.

The V gene's germline CDR1 is SEHNR and CDR2 FQNEAQ (reference sequence). The CDR3 length is 16 residues. J gave up 1 base and V 5 bases, and 7 bases lay outside the gene matches. In the authors' methods: Cell counts per sample came from amplifying reference gene primers. Here immunoSEQ multiplex PCR was the method, and the copy in TCRdb shows in-frame clones only, minus some. V and J calls and clone size are those listed in that table; D and trimming were worked out from the DNA. The table lists 120,000 to 150,000 clones, around nine tenths of them singletons. The source material was peripheral blood. The source of this sequence is a human donor in a cohort sampled during active COVID-19. The chain uses TRBV7-9 and TRBJ2-1; 8 bases fit TRBD2. The CDR3 coding sequence is TGTGCCAGCAGCCAGGTCGGGGGGGTATCCTACAATGAGCAGTTCTTC. Protein product: CASSQVGGVSYNEQFF.